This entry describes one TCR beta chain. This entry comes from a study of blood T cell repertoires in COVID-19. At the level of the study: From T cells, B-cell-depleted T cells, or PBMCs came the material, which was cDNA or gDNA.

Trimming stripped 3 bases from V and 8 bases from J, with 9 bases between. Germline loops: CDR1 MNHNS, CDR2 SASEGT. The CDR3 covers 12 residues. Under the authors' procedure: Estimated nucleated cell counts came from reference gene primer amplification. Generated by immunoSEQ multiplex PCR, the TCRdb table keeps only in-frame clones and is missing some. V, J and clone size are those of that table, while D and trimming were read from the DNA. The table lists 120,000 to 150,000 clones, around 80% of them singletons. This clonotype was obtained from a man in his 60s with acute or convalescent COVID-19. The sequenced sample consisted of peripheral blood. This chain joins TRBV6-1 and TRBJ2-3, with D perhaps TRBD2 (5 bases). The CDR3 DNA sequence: TGTGCCAGCAGTGATTTAGCGACTACGCAGTATTTT. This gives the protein CASSDLATTQYF.